These 9 T cell receptor beta chains originate from one sample sequenced in a study of blood T cell repertoires in COVID-19. Assay: immunoSEQ multiplex PCR; the TCRdb copy retains only in-frame clones and omits some. The table includes roughly 100,000 clones, over 80% detected once. The sequencing input was peripheral blood. These receptors originate from a man of 80 years or more with acute or convalescent COVID-19.

This chain connects TRBV18 to TRBJ2-3; 8 bases align to TRBD2. With 3 bases clipped from V and 0 bases from J, the junction kept 2 bases outside the gene matches. The V gene's germline CDR1 is KGHSH and CDR2 LQKENI. This CDR3 is built from 15 residues. Here the CDR3 DNA reads TGTGCCAGCTCACCTTCGGGGGGGAGCACAGATACGCAGTATTTT. It encodes CASSPSGGSTDTQYF. The whole variable domain, filled in from reference TRBV18 and TRBJ2-3, reads NAGVMQNPRHLVRRRGQEARLRCSPMKGHSHVYWYRQLPEEGLKFMVYLQKENIIDESGMPKERFSAEFPKEGPSILRIQQVVRGDSAAYFCASSPSGGSTDTQYFGPGTRLTVL.

This clone has a handful of counts. The genes are TRBV28 and TRBJ2-2; D uncertain. Germline lookup yields CDR1 MDHEN and CDR2 SYDVKM. Deletions cut 2 bases from V and 2 bases from J, with 9 bases between. This CDR3 has 15 residues. This CDR3 reads CASSLGQFNTGELFF. CDR3 coding DNA: TGTGCCAGCAGTTTAGGGCAGTTTAACACCGGGGAGCTGTTTTTT.

V gene TRBV28 combines with J gene TRBJ2-2; 9 bases line up with TRBD1. Per the germline V gene, CDR1 is MDHEN and CDR2 is SYDVKM. After removal of 4 bases from V and 5 bases from J, the junction contained 5 bases not matched to a gene. The CDR3 has 15 residues. The CDR3 here is CASSSPDRGTGELFF. For the CDR3, the DNA is TGTGCCAGCAGTTCCCCGGACAGGGGTACCGGGGAGCTGTTTTTT.

The rearrangement joins TRBV14 to TRBJ1-2; 8 bases map to TRBD1. Germline loops: CDR1 SGHDN, CDR2 FVKESK. Trimming at V came to 4 bases and at J to 5 bases, leaving 9 bases not matched to a gene. CDR3 length: 15 residues. This chain's CDR3 is CASSLQGATGYGYTF. In DNA, the CDR3 is TGTGCCAGCAGCCTCCAGGGGGCTACCGGTTATGGCTACACCTTC.

This clone was counted a few times. This chain joins TRBV7-2 and TRBJ1-1, with TRBD1 identical over 8 bases. This CDR3 has 15 amino acids. Germline values: CDR1 SGHTA, CDR2 FQGNSA. V trimming: 5 bases; J trimming: 4 bases; junction bases outside the gene matches: 9. The CDR3 region has the DNA TGTGCCAGCAGCGTGCCGGGACAGGTCGTCACTGAAGCTTTCTTT. It translates to CASSVPGQVVTEAFF.

The sample holds a few counts of this clone. V and J are TRBV29-1 and TRBJ1-1, with TRBD1 identical over 7 bases. Germline V CDR1 and CDR2: SQVTM, ANQGSEA. The CDR3 sequence is 13 residues long. V was clipped by 8 bases and J by 1 base; unmatched bases: 7. CDR3: CSSRDSRNTEAFF. For the CDR3, the DNA is TGCAGCTCGCGGGACAGCCGGAACACTGAAGCTTTCTTT.

This clone showed up just a few times. The genes are TRBV12-3 or TRBV12-4 and TRBJ2-5, with D perhaps matching TRBD1 (5 bases). CDR3 size: 13 residues. V dropped 3 bases and J dropped 7 bases, with 12 bases sitting between them. The CDR3 DNA reads as TGTGCCAGCAGTTTGAAGGGGCCCGGGACCCAGTACTTC. It yields the protein CASSLKGPGTQYF.

The chain joins TRBV5-4 to TRBJ2-3; the match to TRBD2 covers 7 bases. Germline CDR1 reads SGHNT; CDR2 reads YYREEE (reference sequence). Trimming cost V 3 bases and J 6 bases; bases outside gene matches: 10. This CDR3 has 15 residues. The CDR3, as DNA: TGTGCCAGCAGCTCAGGGACTACCGGAGGGGATACGCAGTATTTT. Protein sequence: CASSSGTTGGDTQYF. Variable domain in full (rest from reference TRBV5-4 and TRBJ2-3): ETGVTQSPTHLIKTRGQQVTLRCSSQSGHNTVSWYQQALGQGPQFIFQYYREEENGRGNFPPRFSGLQFPNYSSELNVNALELDDSALYLCASSSGTTGGDTQYFGPGTRLTVL.

A few counts support this clone. The chain couples TRBV10-3 to TRBJ1-1, with 10 positions matching TRBD1. The CDR3 is made up of 15 amino acids. V was clipped by 6 bases and J by 3 bases; unmatched bases: 7. CDR1 ENHRY and CDR2 SYGVKD come from the germline V gene. The CDR3 reads CAISDRGPSYTEAFF. The CDR3 nucleotides read TGTGCCATCAGCGACAGGGGGCCTTCGTACACTGAAGCTTTCTTT.